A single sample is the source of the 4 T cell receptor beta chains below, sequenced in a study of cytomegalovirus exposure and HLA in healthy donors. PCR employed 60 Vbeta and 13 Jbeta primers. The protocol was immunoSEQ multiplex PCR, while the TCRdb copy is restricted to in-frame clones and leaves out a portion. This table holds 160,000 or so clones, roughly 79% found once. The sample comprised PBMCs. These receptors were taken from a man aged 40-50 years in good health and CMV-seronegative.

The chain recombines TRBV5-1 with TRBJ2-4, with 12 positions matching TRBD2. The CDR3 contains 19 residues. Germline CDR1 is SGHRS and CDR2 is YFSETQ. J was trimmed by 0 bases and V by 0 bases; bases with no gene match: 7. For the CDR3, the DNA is TGCGCCAGCAGCTTGGCCGGGACTAGCGGGCATTTAGCCAAAAACATTCAGTACTTC. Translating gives CASSLAGTSGHLAKNIQYF. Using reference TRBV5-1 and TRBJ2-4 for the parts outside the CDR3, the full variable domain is KAGVTQTPRYLIKTRGQQVTLSCSPISGHRSVSWYQQTPGQGLQFLFEYFSETQRNKGNFPGRFSGRQFSNSRSEMNVSTLELGDSALYLCASSLAGTSGHLAKNIQYFGAGTRLSVL.

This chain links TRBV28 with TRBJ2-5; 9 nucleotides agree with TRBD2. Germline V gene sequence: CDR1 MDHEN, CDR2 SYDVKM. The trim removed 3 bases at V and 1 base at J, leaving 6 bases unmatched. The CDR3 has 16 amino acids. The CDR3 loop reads CASSFGLAGIQETQYF. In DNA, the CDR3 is TGTGCCAGCAGTTTTGGGCTAGCGGGGATCCAAGAGACCCAGTACTTC.

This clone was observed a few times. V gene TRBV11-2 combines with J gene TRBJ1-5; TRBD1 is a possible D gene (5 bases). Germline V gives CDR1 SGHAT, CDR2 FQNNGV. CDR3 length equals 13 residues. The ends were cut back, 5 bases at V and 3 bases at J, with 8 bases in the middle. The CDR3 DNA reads TGTGCCAGCAGCCAAGGGGACAATCAGCCCCAGCATTTT. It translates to CASSQGDNQPQHF.

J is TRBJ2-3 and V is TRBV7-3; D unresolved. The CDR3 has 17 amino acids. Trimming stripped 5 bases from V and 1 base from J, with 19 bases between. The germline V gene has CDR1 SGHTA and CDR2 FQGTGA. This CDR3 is CASSLPPTTSGTDTQYF. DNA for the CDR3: TGTGCCAGCAGCCTCCCCCCAACTACCAGCGGCACAGATACGCAGTATTTT. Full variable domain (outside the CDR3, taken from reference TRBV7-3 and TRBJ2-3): GAGVSQTPSNKVTEKGKYVELRCDPISGHTALYWYRQSLGQGPEFLIYFQGTGAADDSGLPNDRFFAVRPEGSVSTLKIQRTERGDSAVYLCASSLPPTTSGTDTQYFGPGTRLTVL.